These 15 T cell receptor beta chains share one sample of origin, sequenced in a study of glioma-infiltrating T cells (dated by TCRdb to between 2015 and 2016). The reads were generated on an Illumina MiSeq. The iRepertoire nested amplicon-rescue multiplex PCR (arm-PCR) platform was used to amplify TCR alpha and beta CDR3 regions from RNA. Using fastp at Q25 and MiXCR, TCRdb reprocessed the public reads and kept productive beta chains. Rows are combined by CDR3 protein, so each entry shows the most common genes and DNA. For this sample there are under 200,000 distinct CDR3 sequences; about 47% appear just once. Of the sample, around 5% is held by the ten largest clones. Sample: glioma tissue, nonneoplastic brain tissue, or PBMCs (not recorded which). These receptors were obtained from a human donor with low-grade glioma or glioblastoma, undergoing nonglioma brain surgery, or in good health (not recorded which).

Regarding this clonotype: An end of the junction does not agree with germline; a read error may underlie this. CDR3 DNA: TGCAGTGTTGGGACTAAACGAGACGAGCATTACTTC. This encodes CSVGTKRDEHYF. The V gene is TRBV20-1, the J gene TRBJ2-7; 7 positions agree with TRBD2. CDR1 DFQATT and CDR2 SNEGSKA come from the germline V gene (reference sequence). The CDR3 sequence is 12 residues long.

To note about this clonotype: No conserved phenylalanine or tryptophan ends this CDR3, so it is likely a read error. This chain connects TRBV20-1 to TRBJ2-7; possible D gene TRBD1, 6 bases. Trimming removed 4 bases from V and 5 bases from J, with 6 bases in between. The CDR3 sequence is 10 residues long. Germline lookup yields CDR1 DFQATT and CDR2 SNEGSKA (reference sequence). DNA of the CDR3: TGCAGTGCTAACAGGGACGAGCAGTACTTA. Residues: CSANRDEQYL.

The chain couples TRBV20-1 to TRBJ2-2; D is perhaps TRBD2 (6 bases). The CDR3 spans 13 residues. CDR1 and CDR2 from the germline V gene are DFQATT and SNEGSKA (reference sequence). CDR3 residues: CSVIQGGDGELFF. In DNA, the CDR3 is TGCAGCGTTATCCAGGGAGGTGACGGGGAGCTGTTTTTT.

With regard to this clonotype: Compared with germline, one end of the junction differs, possibly owing to a read error. This rearrangement joins TRBV20-1 to TRBJ2-1, with no clear D. Germline V gives CDR1 DFQATT, CDR2 SNEGSKA (reference sequence). The CDR3 has 10 amino acids. The CDR3 DNA sequence: TGCAGTGCACGCAGTGGAGAGCAGTCCTTC. Its protein product is CSARSGEQSF.

This clonotype was seen repeatedly, ten times or more. The rearrangement uses TRBV20-1 and TRBJ1-4; D call uncertain. The germline gives CDR1 DFQATT, CDR2 SNEGSKA (reference sequence). The CDR3 consists of 11 residues. V gave up 1 base and J gave up 8 bases, with 5 bases separating them. The CDR3: CSARGQEKLFF. In nucleotides, the CDR3 is TGCAGTGCTAGAGGGCAAGAAAAACTGTTTTTT.

The table lists this clonotype with many counts. The chain links TRBV6-1 to TRBJ1-3; the D is unclear. With 3 bases removed from V and 0 bases from J, the gap between germline ends came to 9 bases. The length of the CDR3 is 15 residues. In germline, CDR1 is MNHNS, CDR2 SASEGT. DNA of the CDR3: TGTGCCAGCAGTGAGACCGGGAACTCTGGAAACACCATATATTTT. Protein: CASSETGNSGNTIYF.

This clonotype appeared a single time. This may come from a read error, since a much larger clone is one base off. The chain employs TRBV2 and TRBJ2-1; D is uncertain. CDR1 and CDR2 (germline): SNHLY, FYNNEI. The CDR3 consists of 14 residues. The CDR3 here is CASGEALLRNEQFF. In DNA form, the CDR3 reads TGTGCCAGCGGTGAGGCACTACTTCGTAATGAGCAGTTCTTC. Complete variable domain (other parts from reference TRBV2 and TRBJ2-1): EPEVTQTPSHQVTQMGQEVILRCVPISNHLYFYWYRQILGQKVEFLVSFYNNEISEKSEIFDDQFSVERPDGSNFTLKIRSTKLEDSAMYFCASGEALLRNEQFFGPGTRLTVL.

This clonotype was picked up many times. The V gene is TRBV7-8, the J gene TRBJ2-5, with unresolved D. Germline CDR1 reads SGHVS; CDR2 reads FQNEAQ. The CDR3 has 15 amino acids. With 2 bases removed from V and 0 bases from J, the gap between germline ends came to 10 bases. This chain's CDR3 is CASSLNRAYQETQYF. CDR3 nucleotides: TGTGCCAGCAGCTTAAACCGGGCTTACCAAGAGACCCAGTACTTC. The full variable domain, in which reference TRBV7-8 and TRBJ2-5 provide the parts outside the CDR3, is GAGVSQSPRYKVAKRGQDVALRCDPISGHVSLFWYQQALGQGPEFLTYFQNEAQLDKSGLPSDRFFAERPEGSVSTLKIQRTQQEDSAVYLCASSLNRAYQETQYFGPGTRLLVL.

Worth noting for this clonotype: This may come from a read error, since a much larger clone is one base off. V is TRBV18 and J is TRBJ2-3, with D perhaps being TRBD1 or TRBD2 (5 bases each). This CDR3 has 13 amino acids. The germline CDR1 and CDR2 sequences are KGHSH and LQKENI. CDR3 nucleotides: TGTGCCGGCTCCCAACGGGGCACGAATACGCAGTATTTT. This sequence encodes CAGSQRGTNTQYF.

This chain joins TRBV7-2 and TRBJ2-7; 7 positions agree with TRBD2. CDR3 size: 13 residues. The J segment lost 2 bases and the V segment lost 6 bases, leaving 4 bases of the junction unmatched. Germline V CDR1 and CDR2: SGHTA, FQGNSA. The CDR3 region is CASSFGRTYEQYF. The DNA for the CDR3 is TGTGCCAGCAGTTTCGGGAGGACCTACGAGCAGTACTTC.

The V call is TRBV12-3 or TRBV12-4, the J call TRBJ1-5, with D possibly matching TRBD1 (6 bases). The CDR3 extends over 15 amino acids. V dropped 5 bases and J dropped 7 bases, with 18 bases sitting between them. CDR3 in amino acids: CASSTATGNGQPQHF. The CDR3 DNA reads as TGTGCCAGCAGTACCGCGACAGGCAACGGGCAGCCCCAGCATTTT.

Details on this clonotype: Just one base apart from a much larger clone, this may be a read error. The chain has TRBV7-2 and TRBJ1-5, with D uncertain. The V end lost 7 bases, the J end lost 6 bases, and 22 bases lay between the germline ends. Germline V gene data show CDR1 as SGHTA and CDR2 as FQGNSA. The CDR3 loop spans 16 amino acids. The CDR3 sequence: CASNHLKREDRQPQHF. As DNA, the CDR3 is TGTGCCAGCAACCATCTAAAGAGGGAGGACCGTCAGCCCCAGCATTTT.

Remarks on this clonotype: A much larger clone is a single base away; this may be a read error. The chain links TRBV3-1 to TRBJ1-1; D not certain. The CDR3 contains 11 residues. CDR1 and CDR2 (germline): LGHDT, YNNKEL (reference sequence). The CDR3 loop is CARSQDRWAFF. DNA of the CDR3: TGTGCCAGGAGCCAAGATCGGTGGGCTTTCTTT. The full variable domain, rest sourced from reference TRBV3-1 and TRBJ1-1, is DTAVSQTPKYLVTQMGNDKSIKCEQNLGHDTMYWYKQDSKKFLKIMFSYNNKELIINETVPNRFSPKSPDKAHLNLHINSLELGDSAVYFCARSQDRWAFFGQGTRLTVV.

The table lists this clonotype with a few counts. CDR3 coding DNA: TGTGCCAGCAGCCAGACTAGCGGGAGGTCCAATGAGCAGTTCTTC. This encodes CASSQTSGRSNEQFF. This chain links TRBV7-2 with TRBJ2-1, with 13 bases matching TRBD2. Germline values: CDR1 SGHTA, CDR2 FQGNSA. This CDR3 contains 15 residues. With 5 bases clipped from V and 6 bases from J, the junction kept 4 bases outside the gene matches.

As to this clonotype: A read error is possible here, since a much larger clone lies one base away. The chain combines TRBV11-2 with TRBJ2-5; D is ambiguous. Germline CDR1 and CDR2: SGHAT and FQNNGV. V was cut by 5 bases and J by 2 bases, with 12 bases left in between. This CDR3 region has 14 residues. This chain's CDR3 is CASSPTGPQETQYF. DNA of the CDR3: TGTGCCAGCAGCCCAACCGGACCTCAAGAGACCCAGTACTTC.